A single sample is the source of the 3 T cell receptor beta chains below, sequenced in a study of OX40 agonist ivuxolimab in advanced cancers. Sequenced by immunoSEQ multiplex PCR; TCRdb stores in-frame clones only, minus some. The sample lists roughly 62,000 clones; more than 90% were seen once. Material: CD4+ or CD8+ T cells sorted from blood, obtained in a trial of the OX40 agonist ivuxolimab. These receptors all come from an adult with an advanced solid tumor such as melanoma, head and neck, liver or kidney cancer.

V is TRBV6-5 and J is TRBJ2-7; D gene uncertain. Trimming took off 5 bases at V and 0 bases at J, with 11 bases between the two ends. Germline CDR1 MNHEY, CDR2 SVGAGI. CDR3 length: 14 residues. CDR3 nucleotide sequence: TGTGCCAGCAGTGAACTTGTCAGCTCCTACGAGCAGTACTTC. It encodes CASSELVSSYEQYF.

This clone has only one observation. The chain joins TRBV5-6 to TRBJ2-5; 8 bases align to TRBD1. V trimming: 0 bases; J trimming: 5 bases; junction bases outside the gene matches: 9. The CDR3 loop spans 16 amino acids. CDR1 and CDR2 (germline): SGHDT, YYEEEE. This CDR3 is CASSLGASGGWETQYF. The CDR3 bases are TGTGCCAGCAGCTTGGGGGCTTCAGGGGGCTGGGAGACCCAGTACTTC.

The genes are TRBV11-3 and TRBJ2-1; D perhaps matches TRBD1 (7 bases). The CDR3 has 19 amino acids. The V end lost 6 bases, the J end lost 1 base, and 25 bases lay between the germline ends. CDR1 is SGHNT and CDR2 is YENEEA in the germline V gene. The CDR3 region has the DNA TGTGCCAGCAGGGGCGGGGCAGGGGGTAGCGGATCTTCCTACAATGAGCAGTTCTTC. Its translation: CASRGGAGGSGSSYNEQFF.